Below are 31 T cell receptor beta chains sequenced from a single sample in a study of identical twins. One entry per CDR3 protein results from TCRdb running MiXCR on the 5' RACE reads. Here the sample spans about 330,000 distinct CDR3 sequences, 12% being singletons. The sample was also linked to a second study, of yellow fever vaccine responses in identical twins.

Sequencing used CD8+ T cells sorted from blood. All receptors derive from a woman aged 18-30 years in good health.

V is TRBV20-1 and J is TRBJ1-5; weak D call: TRBD1 (6 bases). The CDR3 has 12 residues. Trimming removed 6 bases at V and 7 bases at J, with 13 bases between. Germline assignment: CDR1 DFQATT and CDR2 SNEGSKA (reference sequence). The CDR3 sequence: CSALGGAQPQHF. CDR3 nucleotide sequence: TGCAGTGCCCTGGGGGGGGCACAGCCCCAGCATTTT.

The sample holds a few counts of this clonotype. This rearrangement joins TRBV13 to TRBJ2-3; no clear D. The CDR3 totals 14 residues. V lost 5 bases, J lost 8 bases, and 17 bases lay in between. Germline V gene sequence: CDR1 PRHDT, CDR2 FYEKMQ (reference sequence). For the CDR3, the DNA is TGTGCCAGCAGCCCAGAGGTCCCGAAGGTTACGCAGTATTTT. Translation gives CASSPEVPKVTQYF.

V gene TRBV27 combines with J gene TRBJ2-7; TRBD2 agrees at 12 bases. CDR3 length: 15 residues. Looked up from germline, CDR1 is MNHEY and CDR2 is SMNVEV (reference sequence). Trimming took 5 bases from V and 6 from J; bases not matched to a gene: 8. CDR3 region: CASSPGLAGIREQYF. CDR3 coding DNA: TGTGCCAGCAGTCCCGGACTAGCGGGGATTCGCGAGCAGTACTTC.

This chain uses TRBV24-1 with TRBJ2-1; 11 nucleotides match TRBD2. Germline V gene sequence: CDR1 KGHDR, CDR2 SFDVKD. This CDR3 contains 21 residues. V dropped 3 bases and J dropped 1; count of bases not matched to a gene: 16. The CDR3 DNA reads TGTGCCACCAGTGATACCAGATTCGGGACTAGCGGAAAGGGTTCCTACAATGAGCAGTTCTTC. Translated: CATSDTRFGTSGKGSYNEQFF.

In this sample, this clonotype turned up many times. The rearrangement links TRBV7-9 to TRBJ1-1; D not certain. This CDR3 is built from 15 residues. Trimming took off 1 base at V and 1 base at J, with 10 bases between the two ends. The germline gives CDR1 SEHNR, CDR2 FQNEAQ (reference sequence). CDR3 residues: CASSLGRGTNTEAFF. CDR3 nucleotides: TGTGCCAGCAGCTTAGGACGGGGAACGAACACTGAAGCTTTCTTT.

This clonotype was picked up a small number of times. V gene TRBV20-1 combines with J gene TRBJ2-1, with TRBD2 identical over 14 bases. The length of the CDR3 is 18 residues. Trimming at V came to 0 bases and at J to 10 bases, leaving 14 bases not matched to a gene. CDR1 DFQATT and CDR2 SNEGSKA come from the germline V gene (reference sequence). CDR3 coding DNA: TGCAGTGCTAGAGACGGAGCCGGGACTAGCGGGAGTCTAATAGAGCAGTTCTTC. The encoded protein is CSARDGAGTSGSLIEQFF.

This clonotype came up many times. The CDR3 coding sequence is TGTGCCAGCAGATCTGGGAACGAGCAGTACTTC. Translating it yields CASRSGNEQYF. V and J are TRBV6-6 and TRBJ2-7; D not resolved. Germline values: CDR1 MNHNY, CDR2 SVGAGI (reference sequence). This CDR3 region has 11 residues. V was shortened by 6 bases and J by 5 bases, with 8 bases between the two germline ends.

This clonotype was counted between two and nine times. The chain couples TRBV20-1 to TRBJ2-1, with 12 bases fitting TRBD2. Germline loops: CDR1 DFQATT, CDR2 SNEGSKA (reference sequence). Unmatched junction bases numbered 4, after V lost 3 bases and J lost 10 bases. The length of the CDR3 is 13 residues. DNA for the CDR3: TGCAGTGCTAGGGGGGGACTAGCGGGCGAGCAGTTCTTC. This gives the protein CSARGGLAGEQFF.

This clonotype appeared many times. The chain carries TRBV12-3 or TRBV12-4 and TRBJ2-3, with 14 bases identical to TRBD2. The CDR3 runs to 16 residues. The V gene end was trimmed by 1 base and the J gene end by 3 bases; junction bases not matched to a gene: 0. The CDR3 bases are TGTGCCAGCAGTTTAGGACTAGCGGGGGGGACAGATACGCAGTATTTT. Translation: CASSLGLAGGTDTQYF.

This clonotype turned up a few times. The J gene is TRBJ2-5, the V gene TRBV13, with D tentatively TRBD2 (6 bases). The V gene's germline CDR1 is PRHDT and CDR2 FYEKMQ (reference sequence). The CDR3 contains 15 residues. V dropped 5 bases and J dropped 2 bases, with 15 bases sitting between them. The CDR3 is CASSTLGSGQETQYF. In DNA form, the CDR3 reads TGTGCCAGCAGCACTCTGGGGAGCGGGCAAGAGACCCAGTACTTC.

The chain couples TRBV7-9 to TRBJ1-4; 7 bases map to TRBD1. Germline values: CDR1 SEHNR, CDR2 FQNEAQ (reference sequence). V shed 0 bases, J shed 8 bases, and the junction held 6 bases outside the gene matches. The CDR3 spans 15 residues. The CDR3 coding sequence is TGTGCCAGCAGCTTAGCGCAGGGGGTAGAGGAAAAACTGTTTTTT. Translated: CASSLAQGVEEKLFF.

This clonotype appeared many times. CDR3 protein: CASSITGAGGYTF. In DNA, the CDR3 is TGTGCCAGCAGCATCACGGGGGCGGGAGGCTACACCTTC. This chain uses TRBV27 with TRBJ1-2; TRBD1 is a possible D gene (6 bases). Trimming pared 6 bases from V and 8 bases from J, leaving 16 bases between. The CDR3 contains 13 residues. Germline V CDR1 and CDR2: MNHEY, SMNVEV (reference sequence).

There are many counts of this clonotype. This chain links TRBV27 with TRBJ2-1; D may be TRBD2 (6 bases). CDR1 is MNHEY and CDR2 is SMNVEV in the germline V gene (reference sequence). With 6 bases removed from V and 11 bases from J, the gap between germline ends came to 17 bases. There are 13 residues in the CDR3. This CDR3 reads CASSPVERGKQFF. CDR3 nucleotides: TGTGCCAGCAGCCCTGTGGAACGGGGGAAGCAGTTCTTC.

Only a few counts were recorded for this clonotype. The chain recombines TRBV5-1 with TRBJ2-7; TRBD1 agrees at 9 bases. This CDR3 is 16 amino acids long. J gave up 5 bases and V 4 bases, and 13 bases lay outside the gene matches. CDR1 SGHRS and CDR2 YFSETQ come from the germline V gene. The CDR3: CASSTDPTGGFDEQYF. CDR3 DNA: TGCGCCAGCAGCACGGACCCGACAGGGGGATTCGACGAGCAGTACTTC.

Only a few counts were recorded for this clonotype. J is TRBJ1-4 and V is TRBV5-1; possibly TRBD1 for D (6 bases). This CDR3 has 15 residues. Trimming removed 0 bases at V and 2 bases at J, with 8 bases between. Germline CDR1 SGHRS, CDR2 YFSETQ. The DNA for the CDR3 is TGCGCCAGCAGCTTGGCTGGACAGACTAATGAAAAACTGTTTTTT. The encoded protein is CASSLAGQTNEKLFF.

The chain links TRBV27 to TRBJ2-7; the match to TRBD2 covers 10 bases. This CDR3 contains 16 residues. Per the germline V gene, CDR1 is MNHEY and CDR2 is SMNVEV (reference sequence). Unmatched junction bases numbered 6, after V lost 4 bases and J lost 0 bases. The CDR3 DNA follows: TGTGCCAGCAGTTCACTAGCGGGGAAGGGCTCCTACGAGCAGTACTTC. Amino acid sequence: CASSSLAGKGSYEQYF.

A note on this clonotype: Sequence at one end of the junction differs from germline and may be a read error. The chain joins TRBV14 to TRBJ1-2; 8 nucleotides match TRBD1. CDR1 is SGHDN and CDR2 is FVKESK in the germline V gene. The length of the CDR3 is 15 residues. CDR3 nucleotide sequence: TGTGCCAGCAGCCAAGTGGACAGGGAGGACCGTGGCTACATCTTC. This codes for CASSQVDREDRGYIF.

This clonotype was detected only a few times. This chain uses TRBV6-1 with TRBJ2-3; 7 nucleotides match TRBD1. Germline V lookup: CDR1 MNHNS, CDR2 SASEGT. The ends lost 11 bases at V and 2 bases at J; junction bases unmatched: 10. The CDR3 is 14 residues long. This CDR3 is CAGCKGAFTDTQYF. In DNA, the CDR3 is TGTGCCGGTTGTAAGGGGGCCTTCACAGATACGCAGTATTTT.

This clonotype has more than one count but fewer than ten. The chain joins TRBV6-1 to TRBJ2-1, with 13 positions matching TRBD2. Germline lookup yields CDR1 MNHNS and CDR2 SASEGT. This CDR3 comprises 16 residues. V dropped 6 bases and J dropped 8; count of bases not matched to a gene: 10. CDR3 in DNA: TGTGCCAGCAGCCCACTAGCGGGAGGGCCCTCGTATGAGCAGTTCTTC. This translates into CASSPLAGGPSYEQFF.

The sample holds many counts of this clonotype. The rearrangement links TRBV12-3 or TRBV12-4 to TRBJ2-1; 7 bases are a match to TRBD2. The V gene end was trimmed by 3 bases and the J gene end by 2 bases; junction bases not matched to a gene: 4. The CDR3 extends over 15 amino acids. CDR3 DNA sequence: TGTGCCAGCAGTTTCGGTCTAGCGGCCTACAATGAGCAGTTCTTC. Encoded protein: CASSFGLAAYNEQFF.

The V gene is TRBV12-3 or TRBV12-4, the J gene TRBJ1-4, with 7 bases lining up with TRBD1. Trimming removed 6 bases from V and 7 bases from J; junction bases left unmatched: 11. This CDR3 is 15 amino acids long. This CDR3 reads CASSSRQGLSEKLFF. The CDR3 DNA follows: TGTGCCAGCAGCTCGCGACAGGGATTAAGTGAAAAACTGTTTTTT.

This clonotype was observed a handful of times. The chain is built from TRBV29-1 and TRBJ1-2; D is undetermined. CDR1 and CDR2 from the germline V gene are SQVTM and ANQGSEA. The CDR3 covers 11 residues. V was clipped by 5 bases and J by 3 bases, with 7 bases between them. This CDR3 reads CSVLADYGYTF. The CDR3 coding sequence is TGCAGCGTTTTGGCTGACTATGGCTACACCTTC.

The chain recombines TRBV27 with TRBJ2-5; TRBD2 matches at 15 bases. V gave up 2 bases and J gave up 1 base; unmatched junction bases: 14. Germline-derived CDR1 and CDR2 are MNHEY and SMNVEV (reference sequence). CDR3 length equals 21 residues. The CDR3 nucleotides read TGTGCCAGCAGTTTAATCCCCACCGGACTAGCGGGAGGGGGGCCCCAAGAGACCCAGTACTTC. It is translated as CASSLIPTGLAGGGPQETQYF.

This clonotype has more than one count but fewer than ten. CDR3 residues: CASSFMNTGELFF. The CDR3 DNA follows: TGTGCCAGCAGTTTTATGAACACCGGGGAGCTGTTTTTT. The rearrangement links TRBV12-3 or TRBV12-4 to TRBJ2-2, with D unresolved. V was pared by 3 bases and J by 1 base, with 3 bases between. The CDR3 runs to 13 residues.

This clonotype was observed a handful of times. The gene calls are TRBV2 and TRBJ1-4, with D possibly matching TRBD1 (5 bases). V lost 7 bases and J lost 8, with 8 bases in between. The CDR3 extends over 11 amino acids. Germline CDR1 reads SNHLY; CDR2 reads FYNNEI. The CDR3 reads CASKGREKLFF. The CDR3 DNA is TGTGCCAGCAAGGGGCGCGAAAAACTGTTTTTT.

A few counts support this clonotype. V usage is TRBV6-9 and J usage is TRBJ2-7; TRBD2 matches 8 bases. J was trimmed by 4 bases and V by 5 bases; bases with no gene match: 10. Germline V gene lookup returns CDR1 MNHGY and CDR2 SVAAGI. This CDR3 has 15 residues. CDR3: CASSDRPGLGYEQYV. CDR3 in DNA: TGTGCCAGCAGTGACCGCCCGGGACTAGGTTACGAGCAGTACGTC.

This clonotype was observed a few times. The rearrangement joins TRBV7-6 to TRBJ2-1, with 8 bases aligning to TRBD1. The CDR3 has 18 residues. Unmatched junction bases numbered 16, after V lost 4 bases and J lost 5 bases. Germline V gene lookup returns CDR1 SGHVS and CDR2 FNYEAQ. The CDR3 protein is CASSSGQAGDYRNNEQFF. The CDR3 nucleotides are TGTGCCAGCAGCTCGGGACAGGCCGGTGATTACCGGAACAATGAGCAGTTCTTC.

This clonotype was seen more than once but under ten times. The chain carries TRBV27 and TRBJ1-2; D might be TRBD1 (6 bases). The length of the CDR3 is 13 residues. The V end lost 6 bases, the J end lost 5 bases, and 13 bases lay between the germline ends. Germline V gene sequence: CDR1 MNHEY, CDR2 SMNVEV (reference sequence). CDR3 loop: CASSPGQSYGYTF. The DNA of the CDR3 is TGTGCCAGCAGCCCAGGACAGTCGTATGGCTACACCTTC.

This chain uses TRBV4-2 with TRBJ1-5; TRBD1 is a possible D gene (6 bases). CDR1 LGHNA and CDR2 YNFKEQ come from the germline V gene. The length of the CDR3 is 15 residues. With 1 base removed from V and 5 bases from J, the gap between germline ends came to 12 bases. CDR3 bases: TGTGCCAGCAGCCAAGTGACAGGAGGGGATCAGCCCCAGCATTTT. It yields the protein CASSQVTGGDQPQHF.

This clonotype occurred a few times. The V gene is TRBV28, the J gene TRBJ2-2; 9 nucleotides agree with TRBD2. Germline V gene data show CDR1 as MDHEN and CDR2 as SYDVKM. The V gene end was trimmed by 6 bases and the J gene end by 1 base; junction bases not matched to a gene: 3. CDR3 length equals 15 residues. CDR3: CASSEREVNTGELFF. In DNA, the CDR3 is TGTGCCAGCAGCGAGCGGGAGGTGAACACCGGGGAGCTGTTTTTT.

The chain is built from TRBV27 and TRBJ2-1; TRBD2 matches at 7 bases. V dropped 8 bases and J dropped 5; count of bases not matched to a gene: 15. The germline V gene encodes CDR1 MNHEY and CDR2 SMNVEV (reference sequence). This CDR3 spans 16 amino acids. CDR3 region: CASGFASGYVDNEQFF. For the CDR3, the DNA is TGTGCCAGCGGGTTCGCTAGCGGCTATGTGGACAATGAGCAGTTCTTC.